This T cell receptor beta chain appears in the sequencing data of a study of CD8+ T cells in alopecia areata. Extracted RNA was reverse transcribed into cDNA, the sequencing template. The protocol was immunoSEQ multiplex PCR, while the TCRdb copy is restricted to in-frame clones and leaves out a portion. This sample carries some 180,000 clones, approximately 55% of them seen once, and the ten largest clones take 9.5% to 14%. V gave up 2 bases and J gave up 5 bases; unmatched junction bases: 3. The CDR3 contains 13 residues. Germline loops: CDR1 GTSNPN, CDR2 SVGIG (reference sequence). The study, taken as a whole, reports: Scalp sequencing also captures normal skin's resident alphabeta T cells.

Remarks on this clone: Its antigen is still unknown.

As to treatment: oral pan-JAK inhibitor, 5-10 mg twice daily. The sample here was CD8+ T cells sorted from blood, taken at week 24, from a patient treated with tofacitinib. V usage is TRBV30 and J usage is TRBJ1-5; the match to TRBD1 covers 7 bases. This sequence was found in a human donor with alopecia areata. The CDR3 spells CAWSPQGDQPQHF. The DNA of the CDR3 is TGTGCCTGGAGTCCTCAGGGGGATCAGCCCCAGCATTTT.